What follows are 3 T cell receptor beta chains derived from one specimen sequenced in a study of T cells in Graves' hyperthyroidism and ophthalmopathy. RNA transcripts provided the source from which TCR beta CDR3 regions were amplified. During a first-round RT-PCR of the TCR CDR3, the HTBI primer set was used. TCRdb re-called the multiplex PCR reads through MiXCR, storing one row per CDR3 protein. Of approximately 46,000 distinct CDR3 sequences in the sample, over 45% were seen once. The sample comprised peripheral blood or thyroid tissue (not recorded which). Receptors were obtained from a woman in her fifties or sixties with Graves' hyperthyroidism.

The chain recombines TRBV5-5 with TRBJ1-2; tentatively, D is TRBD1 (5 bases). Trimming shortened V by 4 bases and J by 7 bases, and 17 bases separated the two germline ends. The CDR3 consists of 14 residues. The germline V gene has CDR1 SGHKS and CDR2 YYEKEE (reference sequence). The CDR3 region is CASSLGRGEGGYTF. The CDR3 nucleotides are TGTGCCAGCAGCCTCGGTAGGGGCGAGGGTGGCTACACCTTC.

There are many counts of this clonotype. The rearrangement uses TRBV6-2 or TRBV6-3 and TRBJ2-3, with 7 bases lining up with TRBD2. V was pared by 5 bases and J by 9 bases, with 8 bases of the junction left unmatched. CDR3 length: 13 residues. Germline V gene sequence: CDR1 MNHEY, CDR2 SVGEGT. CDR3 sequence: CASSRAGSRTQYF. The CDR3 nucleotides are TGTGCCAGCAGTCGAGCGGGATCGAGAACGCAGTATTTT.

The chain has TRBV20-1 and TRBJ2-7; 11 nucleotides agree with TRBD1. There are 16 residues in the CDR3. The trim removed 2 bases at V and 2 bases at J, leaving 8 bases unmatched. CDR1 DFQATT and CDR2 SNEGSKA come from the germline V gene (reference sequence). CDR3 sequence: CSARSFRDRGTYEQYF. In DNA, the CDR3 is TGCAGTGCTAGATCATTCCGGGACAGGGGGACCTACGAGCAGTACTTC.